The present TCR beta chain was sequenced within a study of shared clonotypes between healthy human individuals. Whole-study results and caveats: Naive subsets generally had larger estimated richness than memory subsets. The sampled material consisted only of blood, and tissue repertoires are likely to differ.

Donors were Caucasian adults residing in Nashville, Tennessee, USA. Points on this clone: As yet, its antigen is unknown. One end of the junction varies from germline; a read error may be responsible.

The data were produced by immunoSEQ multiplex PCR, yet TCRdb's version contains in-frame clones alone and is incomplete. The sample lists 2 million to 2.5 million clones, around 90% occurring once. The CDR3 has 11 residues. The germline gives CDR1 GTSNPN, CDR2 SVGIG (reference sequence). V usage is TRBV30 and J usage is TRBJ1-2, with TRBD1 matching 8 bases. This receptor was obtained from a young man in good health. Some clones in this sample may be carry-over from other donors' samples. The specimen sequenced was naive CD4+ T cells from PBMCs. Subset meaning: CD45RA+ positively selected. CDR3 residues: CAQARTGSSSF. The CDR3 coding sequence is TGTGCCCAGGCCCGGACAGGGAGCTCCTCCTTC.